The clone carrying this TCR beta chain was found many times. Antigen: not known. Germline V gene lookup returns CDR1 DFQATT and CDR2 SNEGSKA (reference sequence). Unmatched junction bases numbered 7, after V lost 5 bases and J lost 7 bases. CDR3 length: 12 residues. The sample, blood from the first hyperthyroidism diagnosis, precedes any ophthalmopathy symptoms. This record comes from a study of T cells in Graves' hyperthyroidism and ophthalmopathy. Study-wide background: Once the initial diagnosis was made, peripheral blood was obtained before any treatment.

Study-wide results and caveats: Before onset, ophthalmopathy was predicted by the model a median approximately 6.6 months earlier.

RNA transcripts gave rise to amplified TCR beta CDR3 regions. RT-PCR in the first round (using the HTBI primer set) targeted the TCR CDR3. TCRdb fed the multiplex PCR reads into MiXCR, producing one record per CDR3 protein. The sample holds approximately 400,000 distinct CDR3 sequences; 15% to 18% are singletons and the top ten take about 27%. The sequence came from a woman aged 18 to 35 with Graves' hyperthyroidism that later progressed to Graves' ophthalmopathy. The source material was blood. The chain is built from TRBV20-1 and TRBJ2-7; 8 bases match TRBD1. In DNA, the CDR3 is TGCAGTGCTCCCGGACAGGGTGAAGAGCAGTACTTC. Translation gives CSAPGQGEEQYF.